This TCR beta chain was captured by sequencing in a study of T cells in Graves' hyperthyroidism and ophthalmopathy. Losses at the gene ends were 5 bases for V and 7 bases for J; bases not matched to a gene: 6. The germline V gene has CDR1 SNHLY and CDR2 FYNNEI. This CDR3 has 13 amino acids. RNA transcripts served as the template for amplifying TCR beta CDR3 regions. Using the HTBI primer set, a first-round RT-PCR was run on the TCR CDR3. Using its own MiXCR run on the multiplex PCR reads, TCRdb lists one record per CDR3 protein. The table records 85,000 to 110,000 distinct CDR3 sequences, over 45% of them present only once.

The chain couples TRBV2 to TRBJ1-2, with 8 bases that match TRBD1. Sequenced sample: blood. This clonotype was obtained from a man aged 40-49 years with Graves' hyperthyroidism. CDR3: CASSLQGVGGYTF. In DNA form, the CDR3 reads TGTGCCAGCAGTCTACAGGGGGTTGGTGGCTACACCTTC.